These 23 T cell receptor beta chains came from one sample sequenced in a study of ipilimumab plus nivolumab after autologous stem cell transplantation. Profiled with immunoSEQ multiplex PCR; TCRdb holds only in-frame clones, not every one. Counted here are under 6,000 clones, under 80% occurring once; the ten biggest clones make up 16%. Sequenced material: PBMCs, taken in a trial of ipilimumab plus nivolumab as post-transplant consolidation. These receptors all stem from a male donor with multiple myeloma.

The rearrangement links TRBV2 to TRBJ1-5, with 9 positions matching TRBD1. The J segment lost 2 bases and the V segment lost 5 bases, leaving 10 bases of the junction unmatched. In germline, CDR1 is SNHLY, CDR2 FYNNEI. The CDR3 is made up of 17 amino acids. Here the CDR3 reads CASSFVPGQGGNQPQHF. The CDR3 bases are TGTGCCAGCAGTTTCGTCCCGGGACAGGGAGGCAATCAGCCCCAGCATTTT.

This sequence joins TRBV13 and TRBJ2-1, with TRBD1 matching over 7 bases. With V trimmed by 0 bases and J by 2 bases, 1 base remained unmatched. Germline V CDR1 and CDR2: PRHDT, FYEKMQ (reference sequence). The CDR3 runs to 15 residues. The DNA for the CDR3 is TGTGCCAGCAGCTTAGGACAGGGGACCTACAATGAGCAGTTCTTC. Translated, it gives CASSLGQGTYNEQFF. The variable domain in full, with the rest retrieved from reference TRBV13 and TRBJ2-1, is AAGVIQSPRHLIKEKRETATLKCYPIPRHDTVYWYQQGPGQDPQFLISFYEKMQSDKGSIPDRFSAQQFSDYHSELNMSSLELGDSALYFCASSLGQGTYNEQFFGPGTRLTVL.

The V gene is TRBV14, the J gene TRBJ2-2; D unresolved. Trimming removed 3 bases at V and 2 bases at J, with 4 bases between. This CDR3 has 13 amino acids. Per germline, CDR1 SGHDN and CDR2 FVKESK. The CDR3 DNA sequence: TGTGCCAGCAGCCATTACAACACCGGGGAGCTGTTTTTT. It yields the protein CASSHYNTGELFF.

The genes are TRBV5-1 and TRBJ1-5; D unclear. Trimming cost V 7 bases and J 0 bases, with 17 bases left between them. Germline lookup yields CDR1 SGHRS and CDR2 YFSETQ. The CDR3 is 16 amino acids. The CDR3 region is CASRITVLYSNQPQHF. The CDR3 coding sequence is TGCGCCAGCCGAATTACGGTCCTTTATAGCAATCAGCCCCAGCATTTT.

This chain uses TRBV5-1 with TRBJ2-5; D possibly corresponds to TRBD1 (5 bases). Germline V lookup: CDR1 SGHRS, CDR2 YFSETQ. The CDR3 is 15 residues long. V was trimmed by 0 bases and J by 5 bases, leaving 14 bases between them. CDR3 sequence reads: CASSLVGSAGETQYF. Written as DNA, the CDR3 is TGCGCCAGCAGCTTGGTCGGCTCAGCAGGGGAGACCCAGTACTTC.

The chain is built from TRBV18 and TRBJ1-6, with D unclear. Germline-derived CDR1 and CDR2 are KGHSH and LQKENI. The CDR3 runs to 15 residues. V lost 6 bases, J lost 5 bases, and 14 bases lay in between. The CDR3 nucleotides read TGTGCCAGCTCCGCCCGATGGAGGGATAATTCACCCCTCCACTTT. This codes for CASSARWRDNSPLHF.

The chain joins TRBV5-6 to TRBJ2-5; possibly TRBD1 for D (5 bases). The CDR3 runs 14 residues. V lost 0 bases and J 5 bases, leaving 11 bases between the germline ends. Germline V gene data show CDR1 as SGHDT and CDR2 as YYEEEE. The CDR3 region is CASSLARVRETQYF. CDR3 DNA sequence: TGTGCCAGCAGCTTGGCCAGGGTACGGGAGACCCAGTACTTC.

The genes are TRBV13 and TRBJ1-1; 9 bases are a match to TRBD1. This CDR3 has 16 residues. With V trimmed by 5 bases and J by 6 bases, 13 bases remained unmatched. CDR1 is PRHDT, CDR2 FYEKMQ, per germline (reference sequence). CDR3 sequence reads: CASSRGRTGGHAEAFF. CDR3 DNA sequence: TGTGCCAGCAGCCGCGGGAGAACAGGGGGCCATGCTGAAGCTTTCTTT. Together with reference TRBV13 and TRBJ1-1, the CDR3 gives the full variable domain: AAGVIQSPRHLIKEKRETATLKCYPIPRHDTVYWYQQGPGQDPQFLISFYEKMQSDKGSIPDRFSAQQFSDYHSELNMSSLELGDSALYFCASSRGRTGGHAEAFFGQGTRLTVV.

The chain carries TRBV7-8 and TRBJ1-2; D remains ambiguous. The CDR3 totals 13 residues. Trimming removed 1 base from V and 6 bases from J, with 9 bases in between. Germline CDR1 and CDR2: SGHVS and FQNEAQ. CDR3 nucleotide sequence: TGTGCCAGCAGCTTAGGGACGGCTGATGGCTACACCTTC. This encodes CASSLGTADGYTF.

J is TRBJ1-4 and V is TRBV4-3; unclear D gene. CDR1 LGHNA and CDR2 YSLEER come from the germline V gene. This CDR3 has 15 residues. Trimming pared 0 bases from V and 7 bases from J, leaving 12 bases between. The DNA of the CDR3 is TGCGCCAGCAGCCAAGATATAGGGTCCAGTGAAAAACTGTTTTTT. As protein: CASSQDIGSSEKLFF.

This chain connects TRBV6-1 to TRBJ2-3; tentative D call: TRBD1 (6 bases). Trimming left V 3 bases short and J 8 bases short, with 21 bases between. CDR3 size: 16 residues. The germline CDR1 and CDR2 sequences are MNHNS and SASEGT. CDR3 sequence reads: CASSEGAGRVVSTQYF. The DNA for the CDR3 is TGTGCCAGCAGTGAGGGGGCAGGTCGGGTTGTAAGTACGCAGTATTTT.

This chain joins TRBV5-3 and TRBJ2-1, with D unresolved. TRBV5-3 is annotated as an ORF whose role is uncertain. The CDR3 sequence is 13 residues long. The germline V and J ends were trimmed by 8 bases and 10 bases, with 19 bases remaining between them. The CDR3 loop reads CASSLVGSGEQFF. CDR3 bases: TGTGCCAGCAGCCTTGTCGGGTCTGGCGAGCAGTTCTTC.

The CDR3 protein is CASSSWPTGGYEQYF. The CDR3 DNA follows: TGTGCCAGCAGTTCTTGGCCGACAGGGGGCTACGAGCAGTACTTC. The rearrangement uses TRBV27 and TRBJ2-7; 9 bases agree with TRBD1. V was clipped by 4 bases and J by 3 bases; unmatched bases: 7. The CDR3 spans 15 residues. CDR1 and CDR2 from the germline V gene are MNHEY and SMNVEV (reference sequence).

This clone showed up just a few times. The V gene is TRBV10-2, the J gene TRBJ1-4, with D hard to call. Germline V CDR1 and CDR2: WSHSY, SAAADI. The CDR3 is made up of 15 amino acids. The germline V and J ends were trimmed by 10 bases and 4 bases, with 19 bases remaining between them. CDR3 DNA: TGCGCCACCGACGCGCGTCCCCAAGATAATGAAAAACTGTTTTTT. It encodes CATDARPQDNEKLFF.

This clone is categorized as medium-sized. The rearrangement links TRBV6-9 to TRBJ2-2; D call uncertain. The CDR3 length is 11 residues. Looked up from germline, CDR1 is MNHGY and CDR2 is SVAAGI. Trimming removed 6 bases at V and 6 bases at J, with 5 bases between. The CDR3 is CASRFAGELFF. The CDR3 nucleotides read TGTGCCAGCAGGTTCGCCGGGGAGCTGTTTTTT.

In DNA, the CDR3 is TGTGCCAGCAGCTTCGGGGAGAATTCACCCCTCCACTTT. It translates to CASSFGENSPLHF. V and J are TRBV7-9 and TRBJ1-6; D remains unclear. This CDR3 has 13 residues. Trimming took off 3 bases at V and 7 bases at J, with 7 bases between the two ends. Germline values: CDR1 SEHNR, CDR2 FQNEAQ (reference sequence).

The rearrangement links TRBV29-1 to TRBJ1-1; D not certain. With 6 bases removed from V and 7 bases from J, the gap between germline ends came to 9 bases. This CDR3 region has 10 residues. Germline values: CDR1 SQVTM, CDR2 ANQGSEA. The CDR3 here is CSVNSYEAFF. Here the CDR3 DNA reads TGCAGCGTCAACTCATATGAAGCTTTCTTT.

V gene TRBV4-1 combines with J gene TRBJ1-4; D possibly corresponds to TRBD1 (6 bases). CDR1 MGHRA and CDR2 YSYEKL come from the germline V gene. The CDR3 has 15 amino acids. Trimming shortened V by 8 bases and J by 7 bases, and 20 bases separated the two germline ends. In DNA, the CDR3 is TGCGCCAGCCTGGACCCCGGGGGCCCTGGTGAAAAACTGTTTTTT. Protein: CASLDPGGPGEKLFF.

The rearrangement joins TRBV18 to TRBJ2-2; possibly TRBD1 or TRBD2 for D (6 bases each). Per the germline V gene, CDR1 is KGHSH and CDR2 is LQKENI. The CDR3 extends over 14 amino acids. V was clipped by 2 bases and J by 4 bases, with 8 bases between them. The CDR3 bases are TGTGCCAGCTCACCAGAGGGGGGCACCGGGGAGCTGTTTTTT. It is translated as CASSPEGGTGELFF.

The chain combines TRBV20-1 with TRBJ2-1, with D uncertain. There are 11 residues in the CDR3. Trimming shortened V by 6 bases and J by 4 bases, and 7 bases separated the two germline ends. Germline CDR1 reads DFQATT; CDR2 reads SNEGSKA (reference sequence). The CDR3 DNA follows: TGCAGTGCCCATAGTTACAATGAGCAGTTCTTC. Its translation: CSAHSYNEQFF.

The genes are TRBV11-2 and TRBJ2-4; the match to TRBD1 covers 7 bases. With 1 base clipped from V and 8 bases from J, the junction kept 8 bases outside the gene matches. The CDR3 extends over 15 amino acids. Germline V CDR1 and CDR2: SGHAT, FQNNGV. In DNA, the CDR3 is TGTGCCAGCAGCTTAGTAGGGGGCCAAATGCACATTCAGTACTTC. Protein sequence: CASSLVGGQMHIQYF.

This clone has a single count. The chain joins TRBV18 to TRBJ2-5, with unresolved D. Deletions cut 3 bases from V and 3 bases from J, with 2 bases between. There are 11 residues in the CDR3. Germline lookup yields CDR1 KGHSH and CDR2 LQKENI. CDR3 region: CASSPEETQYF. Here the CDR3 DNA reads TGTGCCAGCTCACCCGAAGAGACCCAGTACTTC.

This rearrangement joins TRBV6-9 to TRBJ2-6; D unclear. V lost 5 bases and J 5 bases, leaving 22 bases between the germline ends. Germline-derived CDR1 and CDR2 are MNHGY and SVAAGI. The CDR3 is 18 residues long. CDR3 sequence reads: CASSNINLRQSRANVLTF. The CDR3 coding sequence is TGTGCCAGCAGTAATATCAACTTACGACAAAGTCGGGCCAACGTCCTGACTTTC.